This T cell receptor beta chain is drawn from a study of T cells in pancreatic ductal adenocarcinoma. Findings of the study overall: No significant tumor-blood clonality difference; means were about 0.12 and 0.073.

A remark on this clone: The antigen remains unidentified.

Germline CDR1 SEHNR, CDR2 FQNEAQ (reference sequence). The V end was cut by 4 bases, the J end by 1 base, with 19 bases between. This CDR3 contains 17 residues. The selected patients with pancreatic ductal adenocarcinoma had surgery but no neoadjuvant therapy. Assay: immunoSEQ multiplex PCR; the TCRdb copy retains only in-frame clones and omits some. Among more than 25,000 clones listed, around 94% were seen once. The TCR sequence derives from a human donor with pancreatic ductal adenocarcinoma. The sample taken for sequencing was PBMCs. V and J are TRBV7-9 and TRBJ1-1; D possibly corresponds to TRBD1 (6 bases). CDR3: CASSSPRGGGSNTEAFF. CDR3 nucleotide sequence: TGTGCCAGCAGCTCGCCCCGTGGGGGGGGCTCGAACACTGAAGCTTTCTTT.